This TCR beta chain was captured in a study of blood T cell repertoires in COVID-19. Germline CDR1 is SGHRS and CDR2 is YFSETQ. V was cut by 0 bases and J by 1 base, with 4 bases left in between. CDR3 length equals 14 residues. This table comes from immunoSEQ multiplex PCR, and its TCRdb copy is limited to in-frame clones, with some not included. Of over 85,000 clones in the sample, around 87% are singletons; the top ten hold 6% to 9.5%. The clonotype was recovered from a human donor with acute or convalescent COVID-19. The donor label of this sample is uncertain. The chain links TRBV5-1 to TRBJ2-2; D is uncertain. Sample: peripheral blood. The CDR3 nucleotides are TGCGCCAGCAGCTTGGCAGTGAACACCGGGGAGCTGTTTTTT. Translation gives CASSLAVNTGELFF. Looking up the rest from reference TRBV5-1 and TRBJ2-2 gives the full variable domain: KAGVTQTPRYLIKTRGQQVTLSCSPISGHRSVSWYQQTPGQGLQFLFEYFSETQRNKGNFPGRFSGRQFSNSRSEMNVSTLELGDSALYLCASSLAVNTGELFFGEGSRLTVL.